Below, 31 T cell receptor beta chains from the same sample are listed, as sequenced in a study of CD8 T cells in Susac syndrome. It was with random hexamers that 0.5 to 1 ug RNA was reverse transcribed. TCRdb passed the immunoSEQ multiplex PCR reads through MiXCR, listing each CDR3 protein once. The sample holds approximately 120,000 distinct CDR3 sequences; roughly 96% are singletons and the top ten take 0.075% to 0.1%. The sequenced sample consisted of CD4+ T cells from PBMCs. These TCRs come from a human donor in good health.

CDR3 amino acids: CASSARFEAFF. The CDR3 DNA reads TGTGCCAGCAGTGCCCGATTTGAAGCTTTCTTT. The gene calls are TRBV2 and TRBJ1-1; D is undetermined. CDR1 SNHLY and CDR2 FYNNEI come from the germline V gene. Trimming took off 4 bases at V and 7 bases at J, with 7 bases between the two ends. The CDR3 extends over 11 amino acids. Full variable domain (outside the CDR3, taken from reference TRBV2 and TRBJ1-1): EPEVTQTPSHQVTQMGQEVILRCVPISNHLYFYWYRQILGQKVEFLVSFYNNEISEKSEIFDDQFSVERPDGSNFTLKIRSTKLEDSAMYFCASSARFEAFFGQGTRLTVV.

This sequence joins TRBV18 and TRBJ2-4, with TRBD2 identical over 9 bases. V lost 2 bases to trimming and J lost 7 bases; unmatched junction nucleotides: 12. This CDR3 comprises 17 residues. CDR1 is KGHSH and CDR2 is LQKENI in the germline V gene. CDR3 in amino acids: CASSPISSAGGGNIQYF. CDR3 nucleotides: TGTGCCAGCTCACCAATCTCCTCAGCGGGAGGTGGGAACATTCAGTACTTC.

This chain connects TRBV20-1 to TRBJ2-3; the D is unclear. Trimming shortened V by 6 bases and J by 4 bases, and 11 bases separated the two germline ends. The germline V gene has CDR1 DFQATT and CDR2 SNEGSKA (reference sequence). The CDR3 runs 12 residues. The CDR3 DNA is TGCAGTGCCCGACGAACAGCAGATACGCAGTATTTT. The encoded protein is CSARRTADTQYF.

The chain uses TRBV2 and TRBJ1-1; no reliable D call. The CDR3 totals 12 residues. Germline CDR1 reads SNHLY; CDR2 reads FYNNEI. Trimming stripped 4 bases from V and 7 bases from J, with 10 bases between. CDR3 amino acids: CASSVAGIEAFF. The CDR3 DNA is TGTGCCAGCAGTGTGGCGGGGATTGAAGCTTTCTTT.

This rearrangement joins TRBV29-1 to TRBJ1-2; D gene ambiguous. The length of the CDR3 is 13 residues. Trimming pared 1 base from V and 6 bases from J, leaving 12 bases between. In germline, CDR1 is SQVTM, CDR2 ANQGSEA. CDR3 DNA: TGCAGCGTTGAAGTACAGACCAGGAATGGCTACACCTTC. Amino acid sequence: CSVEVQTRNGYTF. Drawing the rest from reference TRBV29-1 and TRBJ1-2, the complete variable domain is SAVISQKPSRDICQRGTSLTIQCQVDSQVTMMFWYRQQPGQSLTLIATANQGSEATYESGFVIDKFPISRPNLTFSTLTVSNMSPEDSSIYLCSVEVQTRNGYTFGSGTRLTVV.

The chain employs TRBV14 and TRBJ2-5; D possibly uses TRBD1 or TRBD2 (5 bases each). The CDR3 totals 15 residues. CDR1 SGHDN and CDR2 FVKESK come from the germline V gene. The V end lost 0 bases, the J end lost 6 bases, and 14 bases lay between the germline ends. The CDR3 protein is CASSQDVRGVKTQYF. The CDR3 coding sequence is TGTGCCAGCAGCCAAGATGTGAGGGGCGTAAAGACCCAGTACTTC. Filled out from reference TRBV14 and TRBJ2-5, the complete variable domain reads EAGVTQFPSHSVIEKGQTVTLRCDPISGHDNLYWYRRVMGKEIKFLLHFVKESKQDESGMPNNRFLAERTGGTYSTLKVQPAELEDSGVYFCASSQDVRGVKTQYFGPGTRLLVL.

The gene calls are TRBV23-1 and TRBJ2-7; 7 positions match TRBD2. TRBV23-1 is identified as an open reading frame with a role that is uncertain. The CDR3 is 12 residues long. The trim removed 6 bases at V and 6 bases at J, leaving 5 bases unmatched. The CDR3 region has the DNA TGCGCCAGCAGCGTCTGGGAGGGCGAGCAGTACTTC. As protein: CASSVWEGEQYF.

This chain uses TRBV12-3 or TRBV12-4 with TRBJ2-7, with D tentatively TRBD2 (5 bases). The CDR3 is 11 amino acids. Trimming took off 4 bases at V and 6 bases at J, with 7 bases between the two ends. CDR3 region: CASSSGSEQYF. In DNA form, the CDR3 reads TGTGCCAGCAGTTCGGGGTCCGAGCAGTACTTC.

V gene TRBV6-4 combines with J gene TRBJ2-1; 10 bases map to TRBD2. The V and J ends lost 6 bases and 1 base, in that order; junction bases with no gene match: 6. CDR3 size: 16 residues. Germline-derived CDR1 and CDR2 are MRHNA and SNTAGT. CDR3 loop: CASRDSGGKSYNEQFF. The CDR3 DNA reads TGTGCCAGCAGGGATAGCGGGGGGAAATCCTACAATGAGCAGTTCTTC.

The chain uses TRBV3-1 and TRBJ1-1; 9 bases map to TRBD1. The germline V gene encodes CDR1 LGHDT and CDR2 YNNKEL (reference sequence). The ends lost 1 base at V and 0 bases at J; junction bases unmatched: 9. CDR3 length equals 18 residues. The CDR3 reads CASSQVVDRGRMNTEAFF. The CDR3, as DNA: TGTGCCAGCAGCCAAGTGGTCGACAGGGGGAGGATGAACACTGAAGCTTTCTTT.

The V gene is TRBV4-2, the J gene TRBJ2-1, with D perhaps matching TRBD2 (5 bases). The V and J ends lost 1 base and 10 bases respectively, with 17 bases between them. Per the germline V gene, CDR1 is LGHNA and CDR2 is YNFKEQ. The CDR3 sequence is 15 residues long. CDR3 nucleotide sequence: TGTGCCAGCAGCCAAGCCGGGTCAGCGGTACAAGAGCAGTTCTTC. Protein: CASSQAGSAVQEQFF.

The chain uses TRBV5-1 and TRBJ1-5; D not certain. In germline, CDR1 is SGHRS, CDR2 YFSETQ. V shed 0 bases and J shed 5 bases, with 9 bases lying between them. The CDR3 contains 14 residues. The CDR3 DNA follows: TGCGCCAGCAGCTTGGGGGCGGGAGATCAGCCCCAGCATTTT. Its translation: CASSLGAGDQPQHF.

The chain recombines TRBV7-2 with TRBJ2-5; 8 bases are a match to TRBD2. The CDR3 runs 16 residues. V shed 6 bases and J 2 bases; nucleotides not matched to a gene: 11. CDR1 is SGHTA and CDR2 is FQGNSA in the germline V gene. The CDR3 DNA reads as TGTGCCAGCAGTCGCAGGCAGTCGGGGGGGCAAGAGACCCAGTACTTC. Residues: CASSRRQSGGQETQYF.

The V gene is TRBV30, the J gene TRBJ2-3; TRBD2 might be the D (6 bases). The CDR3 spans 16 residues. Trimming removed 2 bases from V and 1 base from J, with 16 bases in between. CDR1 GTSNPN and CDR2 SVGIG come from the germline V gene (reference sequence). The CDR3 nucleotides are TGTGCCTGGAGTTACCATTTAGCGGCCCGCACAGATACGCAGTATTTT. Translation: CAWSYHLAARTDTQYF.

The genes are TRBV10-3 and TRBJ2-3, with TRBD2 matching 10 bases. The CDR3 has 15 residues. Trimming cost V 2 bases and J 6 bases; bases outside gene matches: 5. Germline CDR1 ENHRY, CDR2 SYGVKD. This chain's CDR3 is CAISEQSGRADTQYF. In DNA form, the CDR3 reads TGTGCCATCAGTGAGCAGAGCGGGAGGGCGGATACGCAGTATTTT.

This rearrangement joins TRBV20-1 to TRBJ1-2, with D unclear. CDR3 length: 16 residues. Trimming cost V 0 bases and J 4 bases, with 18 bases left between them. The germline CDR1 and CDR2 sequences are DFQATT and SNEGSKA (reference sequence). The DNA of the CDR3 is TGCAGTGCTAGAGATACCCGCCGGGGAATCTCCTATGGCTACACCTTC. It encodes CSARDTRRGISYGYTF.

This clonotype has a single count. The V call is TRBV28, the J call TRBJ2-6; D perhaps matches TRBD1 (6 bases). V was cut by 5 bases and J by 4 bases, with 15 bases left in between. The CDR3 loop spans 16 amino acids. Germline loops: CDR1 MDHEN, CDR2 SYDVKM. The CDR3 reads CASSPPTGPGANVLTF. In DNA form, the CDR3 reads TGTGCCAGCAGTCCGCCGACAGGTCCCGGGGCCAACGTCCTGACTTTC.

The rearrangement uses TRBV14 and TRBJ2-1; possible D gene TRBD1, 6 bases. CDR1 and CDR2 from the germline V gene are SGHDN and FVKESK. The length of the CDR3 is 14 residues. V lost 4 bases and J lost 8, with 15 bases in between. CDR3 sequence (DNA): TGTGCCAGCAGCCCACTAGGGGGTGAGGATGAGCAGTTCTTC. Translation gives CASSPLGGEDEQFF.

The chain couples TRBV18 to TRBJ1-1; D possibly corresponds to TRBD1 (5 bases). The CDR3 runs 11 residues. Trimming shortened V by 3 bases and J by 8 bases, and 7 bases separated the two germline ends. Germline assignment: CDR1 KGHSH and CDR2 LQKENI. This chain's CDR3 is CASSPDREAFF. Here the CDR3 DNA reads TGTGCCAGCTCACCCGACAGAGAAGCTTTCTTT. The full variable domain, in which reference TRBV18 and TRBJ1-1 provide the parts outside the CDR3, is NAGVMQNPRHLVRRRGQEARLRCSPMKGHSHVYWYRQLPEEGLKFMVYLQKENIIDESGMPKERFSAEFPKEGPSILRIQQVVRGDSAAYFCASSPDREAFFGQGTRLTVV.

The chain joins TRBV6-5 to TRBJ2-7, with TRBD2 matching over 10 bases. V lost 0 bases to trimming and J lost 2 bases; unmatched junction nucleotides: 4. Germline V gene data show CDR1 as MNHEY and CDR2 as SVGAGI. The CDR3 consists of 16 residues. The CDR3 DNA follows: TGTGCCAGCAGTTACTCGATTCTAGCGGGGGCCTACGAGCAGTACTTC. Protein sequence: CASSYSILAGAYEQYF.

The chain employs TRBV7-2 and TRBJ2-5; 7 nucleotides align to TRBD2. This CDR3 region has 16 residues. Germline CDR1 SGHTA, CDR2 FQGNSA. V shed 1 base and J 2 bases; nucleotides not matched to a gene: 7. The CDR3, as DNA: TGTGCCAGCAGCTTAGAAATAGCGGGCACACAAGAGACCCAGTACTTC. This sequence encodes CASSLEIAGTQETQYF.

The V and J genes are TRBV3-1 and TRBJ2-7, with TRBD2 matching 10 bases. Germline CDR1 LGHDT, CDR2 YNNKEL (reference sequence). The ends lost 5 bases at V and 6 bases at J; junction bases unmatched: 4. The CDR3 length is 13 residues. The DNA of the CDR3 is TGTGCCAGCAGCTCTAGCGGGAGCGGCGAGCAGTACTTC. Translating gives CASSSSGSGEQYF.

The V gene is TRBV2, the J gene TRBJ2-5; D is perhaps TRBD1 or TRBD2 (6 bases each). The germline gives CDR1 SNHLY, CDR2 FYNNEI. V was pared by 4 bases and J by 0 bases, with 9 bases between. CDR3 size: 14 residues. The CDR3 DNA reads TGTGCCAGCAGTGTGGGGGGCAACCAAGAGACCCAGTACTTC. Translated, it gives CASSVGGNQETQYF.

The chain's CDR3 is CASTSQQGNIQYF. CDR3 sequence (DNA): TGTGCCAGCACCTCACAGCAGGGGAACATTCAGTACTTC. J is TRBJ2-4 and V is TRBV12-3 or TRBV12-4, with D tentatively TRBD1 (6 bases). The CDR3 spans 13 residues. Trimming took 7 bases from V and 7 from J, leaving 14 bases between them.

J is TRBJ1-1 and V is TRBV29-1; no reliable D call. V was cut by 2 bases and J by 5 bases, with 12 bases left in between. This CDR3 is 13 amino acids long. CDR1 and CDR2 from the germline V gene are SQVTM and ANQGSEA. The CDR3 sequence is CSVEKRGATEAFF. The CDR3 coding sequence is TGCAGCGTTGAAAAGCGGGGAGCGACTGAAGCTTTCTTT.

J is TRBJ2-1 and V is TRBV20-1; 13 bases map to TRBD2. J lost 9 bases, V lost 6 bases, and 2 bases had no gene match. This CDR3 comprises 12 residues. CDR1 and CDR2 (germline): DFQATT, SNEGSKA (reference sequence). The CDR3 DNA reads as TGCAGTGCGACTAGCGGGGGGCGTGAGCAGTTCTTC. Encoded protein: CSATSGGREQFF.

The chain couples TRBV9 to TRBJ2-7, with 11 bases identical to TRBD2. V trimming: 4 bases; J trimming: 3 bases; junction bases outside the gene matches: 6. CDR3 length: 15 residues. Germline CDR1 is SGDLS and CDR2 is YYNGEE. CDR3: CASSRTSGFDYEQYF. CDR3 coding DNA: TGTGCCAGCAGCAGGACTAGCGGGTTCGACTACGAGCAGTACTTC.

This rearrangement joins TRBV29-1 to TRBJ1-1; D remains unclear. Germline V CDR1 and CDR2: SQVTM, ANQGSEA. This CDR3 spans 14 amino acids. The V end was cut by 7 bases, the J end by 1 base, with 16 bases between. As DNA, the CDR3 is TGCAGCGCTACGTACGCCGGGTCGAACACTGAAGCTTTCTTT. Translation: CSATYAGSNTEAFF.

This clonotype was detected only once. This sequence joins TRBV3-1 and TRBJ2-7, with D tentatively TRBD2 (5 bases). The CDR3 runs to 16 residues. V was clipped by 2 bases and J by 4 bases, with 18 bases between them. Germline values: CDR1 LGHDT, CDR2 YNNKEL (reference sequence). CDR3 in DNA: TGTGCCAGCAGCCAACAACTACCTCGGGGTGCGTACGAGCAGTACTTC. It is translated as CASSQQLPRGAYEQYF.

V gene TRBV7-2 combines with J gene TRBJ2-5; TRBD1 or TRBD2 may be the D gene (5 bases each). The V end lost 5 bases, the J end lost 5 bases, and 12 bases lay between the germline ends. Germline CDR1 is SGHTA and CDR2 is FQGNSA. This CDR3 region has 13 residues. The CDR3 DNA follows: TGTGCCAGCAGCCCTGGGACGACGGAGACCCAGTACTTC. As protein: CASSPGTTETQYF.

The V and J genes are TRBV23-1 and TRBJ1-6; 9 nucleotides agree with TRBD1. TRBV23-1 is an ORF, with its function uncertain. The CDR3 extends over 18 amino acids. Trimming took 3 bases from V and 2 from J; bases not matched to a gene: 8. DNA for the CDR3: TGCGCCAGCAGTCACCGGGACAGGGAACCGCCCTATAATTCACCCCTCCACTTT. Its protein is CASSHRDREPPYNSPLHF.